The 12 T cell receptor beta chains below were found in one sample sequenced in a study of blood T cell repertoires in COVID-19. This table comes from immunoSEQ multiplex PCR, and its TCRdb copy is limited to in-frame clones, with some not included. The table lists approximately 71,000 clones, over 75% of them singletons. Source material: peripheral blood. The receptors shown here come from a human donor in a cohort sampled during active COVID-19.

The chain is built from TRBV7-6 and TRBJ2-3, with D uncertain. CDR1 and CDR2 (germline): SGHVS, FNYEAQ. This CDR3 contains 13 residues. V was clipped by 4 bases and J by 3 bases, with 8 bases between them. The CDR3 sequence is CASSSFVTDTQYF. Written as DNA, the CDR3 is TGTGCCAGCAGCTCGTTCGTTACAGATACGCAGTATTTT.

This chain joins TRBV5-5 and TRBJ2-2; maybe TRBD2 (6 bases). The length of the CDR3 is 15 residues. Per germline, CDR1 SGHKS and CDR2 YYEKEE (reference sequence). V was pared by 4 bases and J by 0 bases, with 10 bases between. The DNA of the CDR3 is TGTGCCAGCAGCACCGGGACTGCGAACACCGGGGAGCTGTTTTTT. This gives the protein CASSTGTANTGELFF.

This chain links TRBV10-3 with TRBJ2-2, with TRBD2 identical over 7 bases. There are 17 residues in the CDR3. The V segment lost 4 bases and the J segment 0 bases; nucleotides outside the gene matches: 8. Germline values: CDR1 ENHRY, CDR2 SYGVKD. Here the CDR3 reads CAISAFILATNTGELFF. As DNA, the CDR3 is TGTGCCATCAGTGCGTTCATACTAGCGACGAACACCGGGGAGCTGTTTTTT.

CDR3 loop: CASSLEVQSYEQYF. In DNA, the CDR3 is TGTGCCAGCAGCTTAGAGGTACAGTCCTACGAGCAGTACTTC. The chain links TRBV7-9 to TRBJ2-7; D is uncertain. Germline V gives CDR1 SEHNR, CDR2 FQNEAQ (reference sequence). This CDR3 comprises 14 residues. V was shortened by 1 base and J by 1 base, with 8 bases between the two germline ends.

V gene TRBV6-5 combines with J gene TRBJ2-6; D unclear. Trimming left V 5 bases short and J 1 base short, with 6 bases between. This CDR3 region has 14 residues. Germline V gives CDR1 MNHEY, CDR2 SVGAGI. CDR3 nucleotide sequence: TGTGCCAGCAGTCGCACTTCTGGGGCCAACGTCCTGACTTTC. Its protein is CASSRTSGANVLTF.

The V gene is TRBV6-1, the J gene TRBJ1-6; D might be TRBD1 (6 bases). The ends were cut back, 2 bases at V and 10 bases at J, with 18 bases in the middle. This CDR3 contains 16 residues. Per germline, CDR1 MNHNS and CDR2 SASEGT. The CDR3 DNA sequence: TGTGCCAGCAGTGAACTTATAAGGGGGGGCGGGTCACCCCTCCACTTT. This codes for CASSELIRGGGSPLHF.

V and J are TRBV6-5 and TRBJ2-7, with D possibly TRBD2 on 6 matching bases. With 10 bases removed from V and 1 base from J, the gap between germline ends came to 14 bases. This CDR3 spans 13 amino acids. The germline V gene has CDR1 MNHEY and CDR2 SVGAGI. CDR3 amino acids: CAINLALSYEQYF. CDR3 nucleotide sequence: TGTGCCATAAATCTAGCGTTGTCCTACGAGCAGTACTTC.

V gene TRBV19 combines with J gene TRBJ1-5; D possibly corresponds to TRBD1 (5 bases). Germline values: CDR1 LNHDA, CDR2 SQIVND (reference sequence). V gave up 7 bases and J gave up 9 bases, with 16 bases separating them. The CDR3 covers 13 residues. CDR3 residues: CASNPGDGGPQHF. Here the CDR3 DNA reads TGTGCCAGTAACCCCGGAGACGGGGGGCCCCAGCATTTT. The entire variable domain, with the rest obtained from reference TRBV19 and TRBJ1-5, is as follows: DGGITQSPKYLFRKEGQNVTLSCEQNLNHDAMYWYRQDPGQGLRLIYYSQIVNDFQKGDIAEGYSVSREKKESFPLTVTSAQKNPTAFYLCASNPGDGGPQHFGDGTRLSIL.

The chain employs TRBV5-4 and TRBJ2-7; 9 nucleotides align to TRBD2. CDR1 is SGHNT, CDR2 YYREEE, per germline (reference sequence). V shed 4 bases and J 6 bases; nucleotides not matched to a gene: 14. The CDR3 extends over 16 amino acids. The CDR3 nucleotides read TGTGCCAGCAGCCCTCGGGGGGTACAGCGGGGGGCCGAGCAGTACTTC. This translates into CASSPRGVQRGAEQYF.

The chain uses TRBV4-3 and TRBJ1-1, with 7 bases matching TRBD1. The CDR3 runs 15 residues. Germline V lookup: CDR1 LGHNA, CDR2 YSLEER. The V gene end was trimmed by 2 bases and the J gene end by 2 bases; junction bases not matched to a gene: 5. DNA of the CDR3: TGCGCCAGCAGCCAAACGACAGGGATAAACACTGAAGCTTTCTTT. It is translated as CASSQTTGINTEAFF.

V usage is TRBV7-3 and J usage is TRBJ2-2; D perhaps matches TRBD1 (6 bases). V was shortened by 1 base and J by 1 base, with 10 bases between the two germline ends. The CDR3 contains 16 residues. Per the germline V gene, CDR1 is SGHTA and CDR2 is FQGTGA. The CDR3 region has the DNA TGTGCCAGCAGCTTAATGGGGGCTAAGAACACCGGGGAGCTGTTTTTT. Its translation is CASSLMGAKNTGELFF.

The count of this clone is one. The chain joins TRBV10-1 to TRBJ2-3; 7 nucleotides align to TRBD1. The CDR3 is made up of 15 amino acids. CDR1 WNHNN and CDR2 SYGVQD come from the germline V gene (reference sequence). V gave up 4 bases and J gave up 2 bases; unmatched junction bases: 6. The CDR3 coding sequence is TGCGCCAGCAGTGTCGGACAGGCGAACACAGATACGCAGTATTTT. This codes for CASSVGQANTDTQYF.